The 32 T cell receptor beta chains in this list originate from one sample, sequenced in a study of blood T cell repertoires in COVID-19. The table came from immunoSEQ multiplex PCR; TCRdb's copy has only in-frame clones and leaves some out. The sample yields hundreds of thousands of clones, 65% to 90% seen once. Sequencing used peripheral blood. These receptors all stem from a woman between 45 and 60 years old with acute or convalescent COVID-19.

V and J are TRBV6-1 and TRBJ2-3; 12 bases match TRBD1. Unmatched junction bases numbered 6, after V lost 4 bases and J lost 1 base. Germline CDR1 and CDR2: MNHNS and SASEGT. This CDR3 region has 17 residues. The CDR3 coding sequence is TGTGCCAGCAGTGTCACCGGGACAGGGGGCGGCACAGATACGCAGTATTTT. Amino acid sequence: CASSVTGTGGGTDTQYF.

The chain joins TRBV15 to TRBJ2-7; D is possibly TRBD2 (5 bases). Trimming took 5 bases from V and 2 from J, leaving 19 bases between them. Germline loops: CDR1 LNHNV, CDR2 YYDKDF (reference sequence). The CDR3 loop spans 16 amino acids. The CDR3 DNA reads as TGTGCCACCAGCCCTCCCGCCCGGGGAATCGCCTACGAGCAGTACTTC. Translation: CATSPPARGIAYEQYF.

The gene calls are TRBV7-3 and TRBJ1-4; D gene unclear. The germline gives CDR1 SGHTA, CDR2 FQGTGA. This CDR3 contains 13 residues. Trimming left V 5 bases short and J 7 bases short, with 11 bases between. The CDR3 bases are TGTGCCAGCAGCCTCGGCCGGGGTGAAAAACTGTTTTTT. This encodes CASSLGRGEKLFF.

The V call is TRBV6-6, the J call TRBJ2-1, with 13 bases identical to TRBD2. CDR3 length: 16 residues. V lost 4 bases to trimming and J lost 5 bases; unmatched junction nucleotides: 5. Germline CDR1 and CDR2: MNHNY and SVGAGI (reference sequence). The CDR3 spells CASSWGTSGVNNEQFF. CDR3 DNA: TGTGCCAGCAGTTGGGGGACTAGCGGGGTCAACAATGAGCAGTTCTTC.

The chain employs TRBV19 and TRBJ1-2; the match to TRBD1 covers 7 bases. With V trimmed by 7 bases and J by 4 bases, 12 bases remained unmatched. Germline values: CDR1 LNHDA, CDR2 SQIVND (reference sequence). The CDR3 is 15 amino acids. The CDR3 is CASTEGQLKSYGYTF. In DNA, the CDR3 is TGTGCCAGTACCGAGGGACAGTTAAAGTCCTATGGCTACACCTTC.

This chain joins TRBV4-2 and TRBJ1-5, with D perhaps TRBD1 (6 bases). CDR1 is LGHNA, CDR2 YNFKEQ, per germline. The CDR3 sequence is 14 residues long. The ends were cut back, 4 bases at V and 2 bases at J, with 9 bases in the middle. The CDR3 bases are TGTGCCAGCAGCCGCCCAGGGGGCAATCAGCCCCAGCATTTT. Its protein product is CASSRPGGNQPQHF.

The gene calls are TRBV14 and TRBJ1-1; 8 bases are shared with TRBD1. The V gene end was trimmed by 5 bases and the J gene end by 4 bases; junction bases not matched to a gene: 6. Germline V gives CDR1 SGHDN, CDR2 FVKESK. The CDR3 spans 14 residues. The CDR3: CASSRQGKVTEAFF. For the CDR3, the DNA is TGTGCCAGCAGCAGACAGGGGAAAGTCACTGAAGCTTTCTTT.

The CDR3 sequence is CASSRGGNGYTF. CDR3 nucleotide sequence: TGCGCCAGCAGCCGAGGAGGGAATGGCTACACCTTC. The J gene is TRBJ1-2, the V gene TRBV4-3; D ambiguous. The CDR3 is 12 residues long. The germline gives CDR1 LGHNA, CDR2 YSLEER. The ends were cut back, 4 bases at V and 6 bases at J, with 9 bases in the middle.

The V and J genes are TRBV12-2 and TRBJ2-7; no check of the table's D call, TRBD2, against the DNA was made. TRBV12-2 is classified as a pseudogene. There are 15 residues in the CDR3. CDR3 loop: CASRTPAGCRYEQYF. In nucleotides, the CDR3 is TGTGCAAGTCGCACCCCCGCGGGTTGCCGTTACGAGCAGTACTTC.

This sequence joins TRBV27 and TRBJ1-1; D is unresolved. Germline CDR1 reads MNHEY; CDR2 reads SMNVEV (reference sequence). The CDR3 length is 13 residues. Trimming removed 8 bases at V and 6 bases at J, with 16 bases between. The CDR3 here is CASHGQRLAEAFF. As DNA, the CDR3 is TGTGCCAGCCATGGTCAGCGCCTAGCTGAAGCTTTCTTT.

The chain has TRBV12-3 or TRBV12-4 and TRBJ2-3; 9 bases are shared with TRBD2. The length of the CDR3 is 12 residues. V was clipped by 6 bases and J by 10 bases; unmatched bases: 5. The CDR3 DNA follows: TGTGCCAGCAGATCGCGGGAGGGCGCGCAGTATTTT. Its protein is CASRSREGAQYF.

The rearrangement links TRBV28 to TRBJ1-2, with D perhaps matching TRBD1 (5 bases). The CDR3 contains 14 residues. The V gene's germline CDR1 is MDHEN and CDR2 SYDVKM. Deletions cut 5 bases from V and 2 bases from J, with 12 bases between. CDR3 protein: CASSRRGVNYGYTF. CDR3 DNA sequence: TGTGCCAGCAGTCGGCGGGGGGTCAACTATGGCTACACCTTC.

This clone showed up just a few times. The chain links TRBV6-5 to TRBJ1-2, with TRBD1 identical over 9 bases. The length of the CDR3 is 14 residues. Germline loops: CDR1 MNHEY, CDR2 SVGAGI. V gave up 2 bases and J gave up 6 bases; unmatched junction bases: 4. The CDR3 reads CASSYLTGGDGYTF. The CDR3 bases are TGTGCCAGCAGTTACCTTACAGGGGGCGATGGCTACACCTTC.

This rearrangement joins TRBV28 to TRBJ1-4; the D gene is possibly TRBD1 (5 bases). Germline lookup yields CDR1 MDHEN and CDR2 SYDVKM. CDR3 length: 14 residues. The V gene lost 8 bases and the J gene lost 3 bases, with 13 bases spanning the gap. CDR3 sequence reads: CASRSDSSNEKLFF. The CDR3 DNA reads as TGTGCCAGCCGTTCCGACAGCTCTAATGAAAAACTGTTTTTT.

This chain joins TRBV18 and TRBJ1-4; D not certain. Trimming left V 1 base short and J 3 bases short, with 6 bases between. Germline values: CDR1 KGHSH, CDR2 LQKENI. The CDR3 runs 14 residues. The CDR3 DNA sequence: TGTGCCAGCTCACCACGCCAGTCTAATGAAAAACTGTTTTTT. Protein: CASSPRQSNEKLFF.

The chain carries TRBV6-5 and TRBJ1-1; no clear D. This CDR3 comprises 14 residues. The ends were cut back, 0 bases at V and 2 bases at J, with 7 bases in the middle. The germline V gene encodes CDR1 MNHEY and CDR2 SVGAGI. The CDR3 sequence: CASSYSMANTEAFF. The CDR3 nucleotides read TGTGCCAGCAGTTACTCGATGGCTAACACTGAAGCTTTCTTT.

The chain couples TRBV7-2 to TRBJ2-7; 8 bases agree with TRBD1. The germline gives CDR1 SGHTA, CDR2 FQGNSA. Losses at the gene ends were 7 bases for V and 7 bases for J; bases not matched to a gene: 12. The CDR3 length is 14 residues. The CDR3 loop is CASKPTGGSGEQYF. The DNA for the CDR3 is TGTGCCAGCAAACCAACAGGGGGTTCTGGAGAGCAGTACTTC.

A note on this clone: This same CDR3 is encoded by further DNA sequences in the sample. The chain has TRBV30 and TRBJ2-6; perhaps TRBD2 as D (5 bases). Trimming pared 2 bases from V and 0 bases from J, leaving 5 bases between. This CDR3 region has 14 residues. CDR1 and CDR2 (germline): GTSNPN, SVGIG (reference sequence). DNA of the CDR3: TGTGCCTGGAGTCGGGGCTCTGGGGCCAACGTCCTGACTTTC. Amino acid sequence: CAWSRGSGANVLTF.

The chain recombines TRBV7-9 with TRBJ2-1; 9 bases are shared with TRBD2. Trimming cost V 5 bases and J 5 bases; bases outside gene matches: 10. The CDR3 extends over 16 amino acids. Germline V gene sequence: CDR1 SEHNR, CDR2 FQNEAQ (reference sequence). The CDR3 DNA reads TGTGCCAGCAGCCCCCCTGGGCTAGCGGGGCACAATGAGCAGTTCTTC. Protein product: CASSPPGLAGHNEQFF.

The rearrangement links TRBV9 to TRBJ2-7; 10 nucleotides align to TRBD1. The germline V gene encodes CDR1 SGDLS and CDR2 YYNGEE. The ends lost 3 bases at V and 3 bases at J; junction bases unmatched: 6. The CDR3 is made up of 15 amino acids. CDR3 residues: CASSGLTGGDYEQYF. The CDR3 bases are TGTGCCAGCAGCGGATTGACAGGGGGCGACTACGAGCAGTACTTC.

The CDR3 DNA is TGTGCCAGTACGCTAGGACAGGGTTCAATCTATGGCTACACCTTC. This codes for CASTLGQGSIYGYTF. The J gene is TRBJ1-2, the V gene TRBV19; 8 bases line up with TRBD1. The germline V gene has CDR1 LNHDA and CDR2 SQIVND (reference sequence). The CDR3 extends over 15 amino acids. J was trimmed by 4 bases and V by 7 bases; bases with no gene match: 11.

As DNA, the CDR3 is TGTGCCAGCAGTTTAATAGGGGAACGCGAGCAGTACTTC. Translated: CASSLIGEREQYF. V and J are TRBV28 and TRBJ2-7; tentatively, D is TRBD1 (5 bases). Between the trimmed V and J ends, which lost 2 bases and 6 bases, there was a span of 11 bases. The germline CDR1 and CDR2 sequences are MDHEN and SYDVKM. The CDR3 is made up of 13 amino acids.

This clone was found once. CDR3 sequence: CASSLGPRGSYEQYF. The CDR3 coding sequence is TGTGCCAGCAGTTTAGGTCCCAGGGGATCCTACGAGCAGTACTTC. The V gene is TRBV28, the J gene TRBJ2-7; tentatively, D is TRBD1 (6 bases). Germline CDR1 and CDR2: MDHEN and SYDVKM. V lost 2 bases to trimming and J lost 1 base, with 12 bases between them. This CDR3 contains 15 residues.

CDR3 loop: CASSKVRGNYGYTF. DNA of the CDR3: TGTGCCAGCAGCAAAGTCCGGGGAAACTATGGCTACACCTTC. The J gene is TRBJ1-2, the V gene TRBV21-1. TRBV21-1 is reported as a pseudogene. This CDR3 spans 14 amino acids.

As DNA, the CDR3 is TGTGCCAGTAGACTTAGACTAGTCAATGAGCAGTTCTTC. Amino acids: CASRLRLVNEQFF. J is TRBJ2-1 and V is TRBV19, with D perhaps matching TRBD2 (6 bases). Germline CDR1 reads LNHDA; CDR2 reads SQIVND (reference sequence). This CDR3 comprises 13 residues. V lost 6 bases and J lost 6, with 12 bases in between.

This rearrangement joins TRBV5-6 to TRBJ1-5; D is unresolved. Germline CDR1 SGHDT, CDR2 YYEEEE. Trimming removed 0 bases at V and 4 bases at J, with 5 bases between. The CDR3 runs 13 residues. The CDR3 protein is CASSLGQNQPQHF. CDR3 DNA sequence: TGTGCCAGCAGCTTGGGACAAAATCAGCCCCAGCATTTT.

Here the CDR3 reads CASSLVTGEYNSPLHF. In nucleotides, the CDR3 is TGCGCCAGCAGCTTGGTTACGGGTGAATATAATTCACCCCTCCACTTT. V gene TRBV5-1 combines with J gene TRBJ1-6; no firm D call. The CDR3 consists of 16 residues. Trimming stripped 0 bases from V and 4 bases from J, with 11 bases between. The germline CDR1 and CDR2 sequences are SGHRS and YFSETQ.

This chain uses TRBV5-4 with TRBJ2-3; D unclear. Between the trimmed V and J ends, which lost 2 bases and 2 bases, there was a span of 6 bases. Germline V gene sequence: CDR1 SGHNT, CDR2 YYREEE (reference sequence). The CDR3 runs to 13 residues. CDR3 in DNA: TGTGCCAGCAGCTTTCGCGTCACAGATACGCAGTATTTT. Its protein product is CASSFRVTDTQYF.

The chain combines TRBV7-9 with TRBJ1-1, with D uncertain. V was pared by 4 bases and J by 4 bases, with 19 bases between. Germline-derived CDR1 and CDR2 are SEHNR and FQNEAQ (reference sequence). This CDR3 is 16 amino acids long. As DNA, the CDR3 is TGTGCCAGCAGCTCGAGGGTTAAAAATTTAGTCACTGAAGCTTTCTTT. It specifies CASSSRVKNLVTEAFF. The variable domain in full, with the rest retrieved from reference TRBV7-9 and TRBJ1-1, is DTGVSQNPRHKITKRGQNVTFRCDPISEHNRLYWYRQTLGQGPEFLTYFQNEAQLEKSRLLSDRFSAERPKGSFSTLEIQRTEQGDSAMYLCASSSRVKNLVTEAFFGQGTRLTVV.

The V gene is TRBV27, the J gene TRBJ1-6; no clear D gene. There are 15 residues in the CDR3. Germline-derived CDR1 and CDR2 are MNHEY and SMNVEV (reference sequence). V dropped 4 bases and J dropped 7 bases, with 14 bases sitting between them. CDR3 coding DNA: TGTGCCAGCAGTTCCGGTGGGTCGGGGAATTCACCCCTCCACTTT. Its protein product is CASSSGGSGNSPLHF.

This rearrangement joins TRBV28 to TRBJ2-1, with unresolved D. CDR1 and CDR2 from the germline V gene are MDHEN and SYDVKM. This CDR3 is built from 11 residues. V was trimmed by 6 bases and J by 13 bases, leaving 13 bases between them. In nucleotides, the CDR3 is TGTGCCAGCAGGTTAGATGGCCCTCAGTTCTTC. Translated, it gives CASRLDGPQFF.

The CDR3 sequence is CASSPGGGGANVLTF. The CDR3, as DNA: TGTGCCAGTAGTCCAGGGGGCGGTGGGGCCAACGTCCTGACTTTC. This sequence joins TRBV19 and TRBJ2-6; 8 nucleotides align to TRBD1. V was pared by 5 bases and J by 3 bases, with 3 bases of the junction left unmatched. The V gene's germline CDR1 is LNHDA and CDR2 SQIVND (reference sequence). The CDR3 runs to 15 residues.